This T cell receptor beta chain was identified in a study of blood T cell repertoires in COVID-19 (dated by TCRdb to the early 2020s). The study in broad terms: Samples from collaborators originated in the United States, Italy and Spain and spanned both the acute and convalescent phases of COVID-19. The prospective study material was composed of cDNA or gDNA derived from T cells, B-cell-depleted T cells, or PBMCs. Deeply sampled blood TCRbeta repertoires from subjects exposed to, actively infected with, or recovered from COVID-19 were included in the dataset. The repertoires were released in a freely available public database intended as a resource for research on the immune response to SARS-CoV-2. Samples came from the ongoing ImmuneRACE study (first 160 participants) plus 1,254 subjects from 6 global collaborators. Sample metadata almost always included a de-identified subject ID, COVID-19 status, age in years and sex. Where available, HLA class I and class II types were obtained from metadata supplied by the sample provider rather than from assay-based typing.

Concerning this clone: The antigen it binds to is not known. Qualities for individual bases were not recorded, and no much larger clone is one base off.

The immunoSEQ Assay, a bias-controlled multiplex PCR, was used to amplify TCRbeta CDR3 regions from genomic DNA. Regarding the original processing steps: Nucleated cell counts per sample were estimated from amplification of reference gene primers within the assay. To quantify the absolute abundance of each unique TCRbeta CDR3 rearrangement, sequence reads were collapsed and filtered. Productive Simpson clonality was computed per sample as the square root of Simpson's diversity index over productive rearrangements. TCRdb obtained this table from immuneACCESS and retained in-frame rearrangements with V and J assigned. These tables miss some clones; where compared with another copy, unresolved V genes account for less than half of the shortfall, and the remainder is unexplained. V, J and clone size were drawn from that table, and D and trimming were deduced from the DNA. This sample has 250,000 to 350,000 clones in its table, and approximately 86% of those were observed once. Around 13% of the sample comes from the top ten.

Overall results and qualifications from the work: Clinical and demographic metadata were provided uncurated, with the amount varying by source and participant.

V trim: 2 bases; J trim: 6 bases; unmatched bases: 2. From the cysteine through the phenylalanine, the CDR3 covers 14 amino acids. Only CDR3 DNA is held: 42 bases, read in frame from base 1. The germline V gene yields KGHSH for CDR1 and LQKENI for CDR2. In Seattle, one collaborating source enrolled patients while the infection was active and tracked those patients longitudinally over the course of disease. The collaborating institutions used their own protocols to collect whole blood in K2EDTA tubes. For TCRbeta analysis, collaborator samples were shipped as frozen whole blood, as isolated PBMCs, or as DNA extracted from either sample type.

Sequencing was carried out using peripheral blood. The chain couples TRBV18 to TRBJ2-2; TRBD1 lines up with 8 middle nucleotides. The receptor's source is a woman in her 70s with COVID-19, enrolled during active disease. The CDR3 protein sequence reads: CASSPGQGPGELFF. The nucleotide sequence reads TGTGCCAGCTCACCAGGACAGGGCCCCGGGGAGCTGTTTTTT.